The entry that follows covers one T cell receptor beta chain sequence. This receptor's antigen is unknown. No much larger clonotype is one base removed from it; base qualities were not supplied. This sample stems from a study of shared clonotypes between healthy human individuals (dated by TCRdb to the early 2020s). For the wider study: Three men and two women, aged 18 to 49 years, made up the cohort. Per donor, leukapheresis produced somewhere between about 0.94 and 9.5 billion PBMCs. For each donor, three plates each were used for CD4 naive and CD4 memory, two plates were used for CD8 naive, and one plate was used for CD8 memory. To increase sequencing depth and limit assay-specific biases, different laboratories used diverse techniques to prepare libraries and sequence TCR repertoires. Blood TCR repertoires of five healthy adults were deeply sequenced to estimate repertoire size and the extent of clonotype sharing between individuals.

CD8 naive samples were obtained by positive selection for CCR7 among CD45RO-negative cells, yielding a CD45RA+CCR7+ population from which TemRA cells were excluded. The donors were healthy, HIV-negative adults who had no recently reported acute infections or vaccinations. Only Caucasian adults living in Nashville, Tennessee, USA were represented among the donors. After blood collection by leukapheresis, PBMCs were isolated using Ficoll-Histopaque density gradient centrifugation and then cryopreserved in the vapor phase of liquid nitrogen. Purity and quantity of every magnetically sorted T cell population were checked by analytical flow cytometry. From each sorted fraction, genomic DNA was isolated and quantified by UV absorbance on a Nanodrop 2000c. TCR CDR3 regions were amplified from genomic DNA by multiplex PCR using the deep immunoSEQ assay. Extracted genomic DNA from each cell subset was distributed evenly across all wells of several immunoSEQ 96-well plates, and each plate was treated as a replicate. For sorted subsets, each replicate PCR was loaded with around 220 ng genomic DNA, equivalent to 30,000 to 35,000 T cell genomes. Purified libraries were measured with a Qubit 3.0 fluorometer, size-checked on a Bioanalyzer 2100, and measured again with the KAPA Library Quantification kit. A separate single-read 150-cycle Illumina NextSeq 550 flow cell was used to sequence each immunoSEQ 96-well plate. The paper's processing steps were these. The immunoSEQ output contained only junctional sequences without quality scores, so filtering could not match that applied to full-length reads. To assign V/J genes and CDR3, sequences were annotated using PyIR, a Python wrapper for IgBLAST v1.9, with IMGT germline references. Reads were filtered out if the reads had weak V/J assignments (E-value above 1e-6), no CDR3, stop codons, out-of-frame junctions, or ambiguous translated residues. V3J clonotypes were defined by identical inferred V gene, J gene, and CDR3 amino acid sequence. Percentage overlap between repertoires was calculated by dividing the number of shared unique clonotypes by the size of the smaller repertoire. Three approaches were used to assess repertoire richness: RTK rarefaction, the Chao1 estimator, and Recon v2.1 estimates of unobserved clonotypes. OLGA was used to compute generation probabilities for all TCRbeta clonotypes that the gDNA method yielded from four donors. TCRdb re-hosts the immuneACCESS table, in-frame sequences only. Its copies lack some clones; in the studies checked, an unresolved V gene accounts for under half of them, and the cause for the rest is not known. The DNA gave D and trimming, while V, J and clone size come from that table. The sample yields about 580,000 clones; about 98% were counted once. The top ten hold more than 0.3% of the sample.

CDR1 and CDR2 are drawn from the germline V gene (reference sequence): SEHNR, FQNEAQ. V was cut back by 1 base and J by 0 bases, leaving a gap of 7 bases between them. The CDR3 measures 15 amino acids from cysteine to phenylalanine. The kept DNA is CDR3 alone, 45 bases in frame from the first base. On the study overall, not on this receptor specifically: Naive subsets generally had larger estimated clonotype richness than memory subsets did. Sampling was restricted to blood, and TCR repertoires in tissues likely differ from the TCR repertoires found in blood. Because the study included a small number of donors, the genetic and exposure-history diversity represented was limited. Even with the large sequencing depth, rarefaction of the sorted-subset datasets indicated that sequencing was incomplete. Across a handful of donors, around 5% of naive CD4, roughly 3.3% of naive CD8, 2.3% of memory CD4, and 0.3% to 0.45% of memory CD8 clonotypes were shared. Clonotypes shared by all four sorted-subset donors showed higher generation probabilities than non-shared clonotypes. Based on pairwise subsampling, the degree of clonotype sharing among donors was expected to be affected by sequencing depth.

The sequencing input was naive CD8+ T cells sorted from blood. The cell subset or site label for this specimen denotes: CD45RA+CCR7+. The clonotype comes from a man under 40 in good health. The V and J segments used are TRBV7-9 and TRBJ2-1; the D gene identity is not certain. The DNA sequence is TGTGCCAGCAGCTTAGGGTGGGACTCCTACAATGAGCAGTTCTTC. This yields the protein CASSLGWDSYNEQFF.